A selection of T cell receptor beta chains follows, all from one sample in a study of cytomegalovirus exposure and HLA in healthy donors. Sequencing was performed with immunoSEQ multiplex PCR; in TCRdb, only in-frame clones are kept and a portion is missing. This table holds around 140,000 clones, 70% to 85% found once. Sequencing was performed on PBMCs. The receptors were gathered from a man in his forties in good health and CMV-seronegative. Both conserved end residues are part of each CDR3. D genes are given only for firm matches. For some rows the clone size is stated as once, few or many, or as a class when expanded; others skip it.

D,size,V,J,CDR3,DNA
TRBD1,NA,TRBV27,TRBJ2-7,CASSAGTGGNEQYF,TGTGCCAGCAGTGCCGGGACAGGGGGGAACGAGCAGTACTTC
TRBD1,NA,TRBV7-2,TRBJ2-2,CASSTGQGTGELFF,TGTGCCAGCAGCACTGGACAGGGCACCGGGGAGCTGTTTTTT
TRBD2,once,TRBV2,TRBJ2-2,CASSGLAGGGNTGELFF,TGTGCCAGCAGTGGACTAGCGGGAGGAGGGAACACCGGGGAGCTGTTTTTT
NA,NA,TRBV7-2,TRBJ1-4,CASRSSTNEKLFF,TGTGCCAGCAGAAGCTCAACTAATGAAAAACTGTTTTTT
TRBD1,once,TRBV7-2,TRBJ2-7,CASRGTVLEEQYF,TGTGCCAGCAGAGGGACAGTTCTGGAAGAGCAGTACTTC
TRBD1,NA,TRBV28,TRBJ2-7,CASSHVPDRVNEQYF,TGTGCCAGCAGCCACGTACCCGACAGGGTAAACGAGCAGTACTTC
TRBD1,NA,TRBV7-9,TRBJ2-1,CASSQEQGPAYNEQFF,TGTGCCAGCAGCCAAGAACAGGGGCCAGCCTACAATGAGCAGTTCTTC
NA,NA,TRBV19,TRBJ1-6,CASRSTRGNLPLHF,TGTGCCAGTAGATCCACCAGGGGTAATTTACCCCTCCACTTT
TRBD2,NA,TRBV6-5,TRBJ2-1,CASSHSSGSHNEQFF,TGTGCCAGCAGCCACTCTAGCGGGAGTCACAATGAGCAGTTCTTC
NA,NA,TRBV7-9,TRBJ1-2,CASSLAAGALYGYTF,TGTGCCAGCAGCTTAGCAGCGGGGGCCCTGTATGGCTACACCTTC
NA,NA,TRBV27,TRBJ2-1,CASSFDSSYEQFF,TGTGCCAGCAGTTTCGACTCTAGCTATGAGCAGTTCTTC
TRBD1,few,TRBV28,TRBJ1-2,CASSLGTGGYGYTF,TGTGCCAGCAGCCTCGGGACAGGGGGCTATGGCTACACCTTC
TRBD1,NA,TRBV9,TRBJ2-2,CASSERTGVNAGELFF,TGTGCCAGCAGCGAGAGGACAGGGGTGAACGCCGGGGAGCTGTTTTTT
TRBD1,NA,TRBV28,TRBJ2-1,CASSLYGQGNNEQFF,TGTGCCAGCAGTTTGTACGGACAGGGGAATAATGAGCAGTTCTTC
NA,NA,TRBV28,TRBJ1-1,CASSSPEAMNTEAFF,TGTGCCAGCAGTTCCCCGGAGGCTATGAACACTGAAGCTTTCTTT
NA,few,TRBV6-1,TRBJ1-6,CASRPGAAFDSPLHF,TGTGCCAGCAGACCAGGGGCAGCTTTCGATTCACCCCTCCACTTT
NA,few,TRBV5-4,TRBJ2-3,CASSFESGLSTDTQYF,TGTGCCAGCAGCTTTGAGTCGGGACTCAGCACAGATACGCAGTATTTT
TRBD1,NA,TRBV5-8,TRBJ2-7,CASSLDRGQDEQYF,TGTGCCAGCAGCTTGGACAGGGGGCAGGACGAGCAGTACTTC
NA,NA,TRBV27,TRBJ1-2,CASSATGSDYGYTF,TGTGCCAGCAGTGCGACAGGTTCTGACTATGGCTACACCTTC
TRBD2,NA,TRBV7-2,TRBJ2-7,CASSLVRLAGGEQYF,TGTGCCAGCAGCTTAGTTCGACTAGCGGGAGGCGAGCAGTACTTC
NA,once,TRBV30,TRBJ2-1,CAWEDNEQFF,TGTGCCTGGGAGGACAATGAGCAGTTCTTC
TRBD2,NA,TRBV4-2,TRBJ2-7,CASSQEGAGLSSYEQYF,TGTGCCAGCAGCCAAGAAGGAGCGGGGCTATCCTCCTACGAGCAGTACTTC
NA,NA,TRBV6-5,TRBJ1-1,CASSYSTRGRSTEAFF,TGTGCCAGCAGTTACTCGACCCGGGGGAGGAGTACTGAAGCTTTCTTT
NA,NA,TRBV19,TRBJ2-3,CASKDRGHSTDTQYF,TGTGCCAGTAAGGATCGAGGGCATTCCACAGATACGCAGTATTTT
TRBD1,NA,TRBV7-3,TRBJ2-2,CASSLTGQGIRTGELFF,TGTGCCAGCAGCTTAACGGGACAGGGAATTCGCACCGGGGAGCTGTTTTTT
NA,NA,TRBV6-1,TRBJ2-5,CASSDGDRWTQETQYF,TGTGCCAGCAGTGACGGTGACAGATGGACCCAAGAGACCCAGTACTTC
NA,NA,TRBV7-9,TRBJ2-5,CASTPPGWTEDQETQYF,TGTGCCAGCACCCCTCCAGGGTGGACCGAGGACCAAGAGACCCAGTACTTC
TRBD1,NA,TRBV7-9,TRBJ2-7,CASSPGQGADEQYF,TGTGCCAGCAGCCCGGGACAGGGGGCGGACGAGCAGTACTTC
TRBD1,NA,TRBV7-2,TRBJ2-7,CASSLGQGAYEQYF,TGTGCCAGCAGCCTGGGACAGGGGGCCTACGAGCAGTACTTC
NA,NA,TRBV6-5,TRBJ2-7,CASSNSYEQYF,TGTGCCAGCAGCAACAGCTACGAGCAGTACTTC
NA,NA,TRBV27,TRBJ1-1,CASSLLDSNTEAFF,TGTGCCAGCAGTCTCCTGGACTCAAACACTGAAGCTTTCTTT
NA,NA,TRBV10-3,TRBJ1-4,CAISDFGGANEKLFF,TGTGCCATCAGTGATTTTGGGGGGGCTAATGAAAAACTGTTTTTT
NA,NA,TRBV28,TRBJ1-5,CASRPGEGLPQHF,TGTGCCAGCAGACCAGGGGAGGGGCTGCCCCAGCATTTT
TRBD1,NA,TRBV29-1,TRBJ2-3,CSVRGGTGQGDTQYF,TGCAGCGTGAGAGGCGGGACAGGGCAAGGAGATACGCAGTATTTT
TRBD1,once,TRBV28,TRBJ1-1,CASSPGQESWGAFF,TGTGCCAGCAGCCCGGGACAGGAGTCATGGGGAGCTTTCTTT
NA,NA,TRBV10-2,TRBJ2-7,CASSESGGYEQYF,TGCGCCAGCAGTGAGTCTGGCGGGTACGAGCAGTACTTC
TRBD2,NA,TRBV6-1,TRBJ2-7,CASSEMSGGHSYEQYF,TGTGCCAGCAGTGAAATGAGCGGGGGGCACTCCTACGAGCAGTACTTC
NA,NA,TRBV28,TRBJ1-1,CASSLHSVFRKVVGTEAFF,TGTGCCAGCAGTTTACATTCAGTTTTCAGGAAGGTCGTTGGGACTGAAGCTTTCTTT
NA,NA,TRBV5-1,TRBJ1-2,CASSLEREVGGYTF,TGCGCCAGCAGCTTGGAGAGGGAAGTTGGTGGCTACACCTTC
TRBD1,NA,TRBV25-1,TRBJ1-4,CASSDRDRGNEKLFF,TGTGCCAGCAGTGATCGCGACAGGGGAAATGAAAAACTGTTTTTT
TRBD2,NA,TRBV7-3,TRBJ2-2,CASSLNGGAPGELFF,TGTGCCAGCAGCTTAAACGGGGGGGCCCCCGGGGAGCTGTTTTTT
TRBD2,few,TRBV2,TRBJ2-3,CASSEEAGGVTDTQYF,TGTGCCAGCAGTGAGGAGGCGGGGGGCGTCACAGATACGCAGTATTTT